This T cell receptor (beta chain) was sequenced during a study of blood T cell repertoires in COVID-19. About the study: Sources were T cells, B-cell-depleted T cells, or PBMCs; the material itself was cDNA or gDNA.

Libraries were prepared by immunoSEQ multiplex PCR; TCRdb keeps only in-frame clonotypes and omits some of them. The sample holds 130,000 or so clones; 65% to 90% are singletons and the top ten take 8.4%. From germline, CDR1 is MNHEY and CDR2 SMNVEV (reference sequence). This CDR3 is 14 amino acids long. J was trimmed by 4 bases and V by 6 bases; bases with no gene match: 8. The sequence was collected from a woman aged 55 to 70 with active or convalescent COVID-19. This rearrangement joins TRBV27 to TRBJ1-1, with 7 bases aligning to TRBD1. The material sequenced was peripheral blood. The CDR3 DNA is TGTGCCAGCAGCCCGACAGGGTTGGGCACTGAAGCTTTCTTT. It encodes CASSPTGLGTEAFF.